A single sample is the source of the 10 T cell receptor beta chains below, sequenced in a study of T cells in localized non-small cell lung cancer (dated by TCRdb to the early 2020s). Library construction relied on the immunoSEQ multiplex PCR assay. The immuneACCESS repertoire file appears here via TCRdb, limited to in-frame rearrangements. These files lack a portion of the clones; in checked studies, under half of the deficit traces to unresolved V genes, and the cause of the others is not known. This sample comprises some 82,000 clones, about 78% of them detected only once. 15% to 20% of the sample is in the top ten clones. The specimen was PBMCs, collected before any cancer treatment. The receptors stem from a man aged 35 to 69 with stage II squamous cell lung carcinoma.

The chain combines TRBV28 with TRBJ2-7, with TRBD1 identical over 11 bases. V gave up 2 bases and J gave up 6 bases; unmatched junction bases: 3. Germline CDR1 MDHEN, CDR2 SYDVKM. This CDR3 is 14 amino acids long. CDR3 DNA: TGTGCCAGCAGTTTACCCGGGACAGGGGGCGAGCAGTACTTC. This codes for CASSLPGTGGEQYF.

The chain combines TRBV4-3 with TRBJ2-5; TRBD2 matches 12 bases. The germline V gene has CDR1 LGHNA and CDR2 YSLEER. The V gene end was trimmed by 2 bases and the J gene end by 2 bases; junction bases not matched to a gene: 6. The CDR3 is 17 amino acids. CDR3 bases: TGCGCCAGCAGCCAATTAACTAGCGGGGGGTTTCAAGAGACCCAGTACTTC. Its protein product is CASSQLTSGGFQETQYF.

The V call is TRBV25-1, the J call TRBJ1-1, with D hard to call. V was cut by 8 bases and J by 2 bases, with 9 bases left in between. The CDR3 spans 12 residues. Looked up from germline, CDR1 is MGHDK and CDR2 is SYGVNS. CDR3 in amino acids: CASGNRNTEAFF. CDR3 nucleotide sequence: TGTGCCAGCGGGAACAGAAACACTGAAGCTTTCTTT.

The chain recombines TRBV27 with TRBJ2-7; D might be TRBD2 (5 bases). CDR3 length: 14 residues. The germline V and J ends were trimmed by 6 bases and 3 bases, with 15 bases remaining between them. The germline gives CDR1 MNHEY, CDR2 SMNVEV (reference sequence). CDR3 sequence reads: CASRLKGGYYEQYF. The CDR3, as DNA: TGTGCCAGCAGGCTGAAGGGCGGGTACTACGAGCAGTACTTC.

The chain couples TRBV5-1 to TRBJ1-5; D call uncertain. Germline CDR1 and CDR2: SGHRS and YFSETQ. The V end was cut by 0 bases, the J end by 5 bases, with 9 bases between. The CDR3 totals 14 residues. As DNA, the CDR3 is TGCGCCAGCAGCTTGGGTGAGGGTGATCAGCCCCAGCATTTT. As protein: CASSLGEGDQPQHF.

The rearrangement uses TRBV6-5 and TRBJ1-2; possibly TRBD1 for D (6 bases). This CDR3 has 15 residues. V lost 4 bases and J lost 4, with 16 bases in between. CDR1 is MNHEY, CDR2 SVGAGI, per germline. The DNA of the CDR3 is TGTGCCAGCAGTTCCCTTCCAGGGGCCGGCTATGGCTACACCTTC. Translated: CASSSLPGAGYGYTF.

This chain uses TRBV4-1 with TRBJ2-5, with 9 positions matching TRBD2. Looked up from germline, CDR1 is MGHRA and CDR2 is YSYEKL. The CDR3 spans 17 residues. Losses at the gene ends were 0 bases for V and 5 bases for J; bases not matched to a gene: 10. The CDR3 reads CASSQDGAGTSWETQYF. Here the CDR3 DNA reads TGCGCCAGCAGCCAAGATGGGGCCGGGACTAGCTGGGAGACCCAGTACTTC.

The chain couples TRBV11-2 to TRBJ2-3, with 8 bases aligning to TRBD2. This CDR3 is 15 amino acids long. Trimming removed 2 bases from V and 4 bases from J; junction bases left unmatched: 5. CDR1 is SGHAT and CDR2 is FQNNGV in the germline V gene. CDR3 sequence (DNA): TGTGCCAGCAGCTTAACGGGGGGGCCCGCAGATACGCAGTATTTT. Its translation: CASSLTGGPADTQYF.

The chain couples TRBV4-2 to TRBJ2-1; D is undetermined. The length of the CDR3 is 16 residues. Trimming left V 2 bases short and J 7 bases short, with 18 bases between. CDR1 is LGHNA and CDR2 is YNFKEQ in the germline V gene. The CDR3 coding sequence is TGTGCCAGCAGCCAAACGGGCTCCCGGCGCGTGAATGAGCAGTTCTTC. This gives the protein CASSQTGSRRVNEQFF.

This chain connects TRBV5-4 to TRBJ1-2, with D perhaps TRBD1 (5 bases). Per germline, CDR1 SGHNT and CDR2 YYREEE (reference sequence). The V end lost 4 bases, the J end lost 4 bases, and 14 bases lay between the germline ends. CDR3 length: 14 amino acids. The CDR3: CASSQTGLVYGYTF. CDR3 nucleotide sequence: TGTGCCAGCAGCCAAACGGGACTCGTCTATGGCTACACCTTC.